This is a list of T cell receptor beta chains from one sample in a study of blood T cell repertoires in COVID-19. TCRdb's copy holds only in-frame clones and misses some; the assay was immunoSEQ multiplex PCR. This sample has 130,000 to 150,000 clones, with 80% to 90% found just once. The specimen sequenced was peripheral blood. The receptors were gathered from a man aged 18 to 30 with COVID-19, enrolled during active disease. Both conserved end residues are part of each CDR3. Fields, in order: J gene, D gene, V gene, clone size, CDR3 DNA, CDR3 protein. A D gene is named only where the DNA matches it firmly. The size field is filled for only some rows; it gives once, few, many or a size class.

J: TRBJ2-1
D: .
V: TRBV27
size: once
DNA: TGTGCCAGCAGTTTATCCTGGGGGCAAGTAGGCAATGAGCAGTTCTTC
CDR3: CASSLSWGQVGNEQFF

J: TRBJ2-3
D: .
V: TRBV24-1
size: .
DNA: TGTGCCACCAGTGACAGCGTCACAGATACGCAGTATTTT
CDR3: CATSDSVTDTQYF

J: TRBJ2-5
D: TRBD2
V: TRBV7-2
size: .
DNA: TGTGCCAGCAGCTTATCCCCAGCGGGAGTAAGGGAGACCCAGTACTTC
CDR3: CASSLSPAGVRETQYF

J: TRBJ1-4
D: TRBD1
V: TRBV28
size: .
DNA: TGTGCCAGCAGTTGGCCCCTACAGGGGGCAAATGAAAAACTGTTTTTT
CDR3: CASSWPLQGANEKLFF

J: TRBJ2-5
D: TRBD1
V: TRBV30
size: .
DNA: TGTGCCTGGAGCAGGGGGTACCAAGAGACCCAGTACTTC
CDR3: CAWSRGYQETQYF

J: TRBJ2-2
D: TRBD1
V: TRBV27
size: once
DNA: TGTGCCAGCAGGGATAGGGGGCTCGTGGTCACCGGGGAGCTGTTTTTT
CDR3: CASRDRGLVVTGELFF

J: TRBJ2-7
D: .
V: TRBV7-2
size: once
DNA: TGTGCCAGCAGCTTAGGGCTAGCAAGTAATTACGAGCAGTACTTC
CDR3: CASSLGLASNYEQYF

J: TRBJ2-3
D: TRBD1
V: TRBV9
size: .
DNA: TGTGCCAGCAGCGTAGTAGGGGGCGGCACAGATACGCAGTATTTT
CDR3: CASSVVGGGTDTQYF

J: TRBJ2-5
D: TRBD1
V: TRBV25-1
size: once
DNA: TGTGCCAGCAGTGTTTACGGACCGGGACAGGGTTTCCAAGAGACCCAGTACTTC
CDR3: CASSVYGPGQGFQETQYF

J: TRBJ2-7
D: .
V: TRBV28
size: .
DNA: TGTGCCAGCAGCCTAACAGGGTTCCACGAGCAGTACTTC
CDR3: CASSLTGFHEQYF

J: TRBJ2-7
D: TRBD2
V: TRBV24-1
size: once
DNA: TGTGCCACCAGTGATCCCCCTAGCGGCAGAACCGGGCAGTACTTC
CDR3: CATSDPPSGRTGQYF

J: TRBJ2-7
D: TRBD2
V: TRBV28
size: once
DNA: TGTGCCAGCAGTTTCTCGGGACTAGCTGTCACCTACGAGCAGTACTTC
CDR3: CASSFSGLAVTYEQYF

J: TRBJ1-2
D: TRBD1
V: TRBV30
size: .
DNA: TGTGCCTGGAGTGCCGGACAGGCCTCTTTCTATGGCTACACCTTC
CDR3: CAWSAGQASFYGYTF

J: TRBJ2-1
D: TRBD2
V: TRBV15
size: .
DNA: TGTGCCACCAGCAGAGCAATCCCCGGGACTAGCGGGAGGGACGAGCAGTTCTTC
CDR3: CATSRAIPGTSGRDEQFF

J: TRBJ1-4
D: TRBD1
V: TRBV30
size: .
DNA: TGTGCCTGGAACGCAGGGGGGCATGAAAAACTGCTTTTT
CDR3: CAWNAGGHEKLLF

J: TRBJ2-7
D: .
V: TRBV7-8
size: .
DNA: TGTGCCAGCAGCTTAGCGGCTCCCTACGAGCAGTACTTC
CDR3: CASSLAAPYEQYF

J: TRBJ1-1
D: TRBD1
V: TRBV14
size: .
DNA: TGTGCCAGCAGCTCGGGACAGTGGAACACTGAAGCTTTCTTT
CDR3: CASSSGQWNTEAFF

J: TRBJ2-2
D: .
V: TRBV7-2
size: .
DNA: TGTGCCAGCAGCTTTTCGGGAACCGGGGAGCTGTTTTTT
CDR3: CASSFSGTGELFF

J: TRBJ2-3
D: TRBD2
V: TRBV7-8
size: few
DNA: TGTGCCAGCAGCTTAGCGGGAGGGCCCTCAGATACGCAGTATTTT
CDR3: CASSLAGGPSDTQYF